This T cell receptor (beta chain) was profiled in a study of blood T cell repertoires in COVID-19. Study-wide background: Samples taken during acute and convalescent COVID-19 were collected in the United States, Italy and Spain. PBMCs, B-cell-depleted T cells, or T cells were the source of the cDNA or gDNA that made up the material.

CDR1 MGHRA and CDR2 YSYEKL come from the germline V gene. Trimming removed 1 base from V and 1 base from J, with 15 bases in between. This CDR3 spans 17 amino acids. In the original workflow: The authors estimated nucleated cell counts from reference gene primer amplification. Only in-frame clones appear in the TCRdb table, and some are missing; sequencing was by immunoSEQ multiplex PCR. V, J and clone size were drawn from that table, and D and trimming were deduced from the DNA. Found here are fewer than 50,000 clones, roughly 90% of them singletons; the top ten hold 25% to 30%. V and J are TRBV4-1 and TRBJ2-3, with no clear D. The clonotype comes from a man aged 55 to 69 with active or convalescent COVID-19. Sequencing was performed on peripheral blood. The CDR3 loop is CASSQAPVALGTDTQYF. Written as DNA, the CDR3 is TGCGCCAGCAGCCAAGCCCCCGTGGCTTTGGGCACAGATACGCAGTATTTT.